Included here is one T cell receptor (beta chain) sequence, with context. Its matching antigen is unknown. The CDR3 runs 16 residues. The ends lost 2 bases at V and 1 base at J; junction bases unmatched: 5. The V gene's germline CDR1 is SEHNR and CDR2 FQNEAQ (reference sequence). This sample was taken from a study of cytomegalovirus exposure and HLA in healthy donors. Study-level results: The majority of TCR sequences were rare, yet some public TCRs appeared in many donors. Under in vitro conditions, a few CMV-associated chains were confirmed as specific for CMV antigens. Later, an analysis found that TCR clusters from the first cohort tended to co-occur in the 120 or so validation repertoires. The investigators catalogued 150 to 200 TCR beta chains as cytomegalovirus-associated.

The protocol was immunoSEQ multiplex PCR, while the TCRdb copy is restricted to in-frame clones and leaves out a portion. The table records under 400,000 clones, 70% to 90% of them present only once. The source material was PBMCs. The genes are TRBV7-9 and TRBJ2-3, with 8 bases that match TRBD2. This receptor was obtained from a man aged 30 to 39 in good health and CMV-seronegative. CDR3 amino acids: CASSLQSGGGTDTQYF. CDR3 nucleotides: TGTGCCAGCAGCTTACAGAGCGGGGGTGGCACAGATACGCAGTATTTT.